This entry concerns a single TCR beta chain. The antigen is undetermined. PCR amplification relied on 60 Vbeta primers (plus 13 Jbeta primers). TCRdb's table, derived via immunoSEQ multiplex PCR, lists solely in-frame clones and lacks some. The table records 200,000 to 250,000 clones, 70% to 90% of them present only once. This sample is drawn from a study of cytomegalovirus exposure and HLA in healthy donors. Study results and limitations: The number of N-insertions in an Asian-associated ancestry cluster was reportedly below the approximately 700-donor mean in a later analysis.

The sample was PBMCs. This receptor was taken from a human donor in good health.

The CDR3 nucleotides are TGCGCCAGCAGCCAAGAGACTAGCGGGAACAATGAGCAGTTCTTC. It encodes CASSQETSGNNEQFF. This rearrangement joins TRBV4-3 to TRBJ2-1; the match to TRBD2 covers 11 bases. The trim removed 0 bases at V and 5 bases at J, leaving 0 bases unmatched. CDR1 and CDR2 from the germline V gene are LGHNA and YSLEER. The CDR3 spans 15 residues.